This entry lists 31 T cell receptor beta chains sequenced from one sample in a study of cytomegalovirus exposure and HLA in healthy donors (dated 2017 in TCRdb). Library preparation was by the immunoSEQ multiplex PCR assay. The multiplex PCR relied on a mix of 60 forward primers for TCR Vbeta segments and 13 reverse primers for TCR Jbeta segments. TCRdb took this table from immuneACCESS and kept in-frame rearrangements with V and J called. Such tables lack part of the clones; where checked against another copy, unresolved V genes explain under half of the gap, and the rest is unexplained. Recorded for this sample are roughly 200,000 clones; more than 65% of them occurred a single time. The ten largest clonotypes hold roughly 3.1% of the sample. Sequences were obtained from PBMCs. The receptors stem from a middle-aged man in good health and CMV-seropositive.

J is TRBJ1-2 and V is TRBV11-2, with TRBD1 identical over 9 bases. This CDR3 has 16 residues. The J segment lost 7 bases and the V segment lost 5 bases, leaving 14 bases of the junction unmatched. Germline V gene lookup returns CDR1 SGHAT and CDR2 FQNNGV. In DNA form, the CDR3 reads TGTGCCAGCAGCCTGATACCGGGACAGGGTGGATCTGGCTACACCTTC. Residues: CASSLIPGQGGSGYTF.

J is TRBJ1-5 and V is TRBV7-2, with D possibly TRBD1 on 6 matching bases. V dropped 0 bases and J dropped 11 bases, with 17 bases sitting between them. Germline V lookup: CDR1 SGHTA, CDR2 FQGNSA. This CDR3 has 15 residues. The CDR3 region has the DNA TGTGCCAGCAGCTTAGCAGGGACATCCAGGGTGGCCCAGCATTTT. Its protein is CASSLAGTSRVAQHF.

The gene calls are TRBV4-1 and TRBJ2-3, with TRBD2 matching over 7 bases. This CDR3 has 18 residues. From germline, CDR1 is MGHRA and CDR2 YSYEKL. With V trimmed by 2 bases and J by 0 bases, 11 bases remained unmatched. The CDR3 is CASSQRGSGRESTDTQYF. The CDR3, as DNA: TGCGCCAGCAGCCAAAGGGGAAGCGGGCGGGAGAGCACAGATACGCAGTATTTT.

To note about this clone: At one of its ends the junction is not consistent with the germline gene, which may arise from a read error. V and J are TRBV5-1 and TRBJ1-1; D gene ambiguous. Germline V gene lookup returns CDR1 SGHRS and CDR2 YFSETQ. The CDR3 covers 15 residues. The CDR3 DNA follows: TGTGCCAGCAGCCTGGTCGCGGGCCGAGGCACTGAAGCTTTCTTT. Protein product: CASSLVAGRGTEAFF. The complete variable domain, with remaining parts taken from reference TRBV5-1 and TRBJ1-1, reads KAGVTQTPRYLIKTRGQQVTLSCSPISGHRSVSWYQQTPGQGLQFLFEYFSETQRNKGNFPGRFSGRQFSNSRSEMNVSTLELGDSALYLCASSLVAGRGTEAFFGQGTRLTVV.

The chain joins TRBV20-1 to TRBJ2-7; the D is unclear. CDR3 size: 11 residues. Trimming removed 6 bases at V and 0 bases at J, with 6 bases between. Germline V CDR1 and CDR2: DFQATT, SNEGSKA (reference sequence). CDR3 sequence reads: CSAPVSYEQYF. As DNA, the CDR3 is TGCAGTGCCCCGGTCTCCTACGAGCAGTACTTC.

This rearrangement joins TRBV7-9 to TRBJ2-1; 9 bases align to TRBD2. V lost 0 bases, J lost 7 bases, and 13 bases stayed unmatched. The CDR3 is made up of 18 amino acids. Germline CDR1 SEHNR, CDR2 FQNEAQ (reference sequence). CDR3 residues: CASSLARRAGGLQNEQFF. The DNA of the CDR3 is TGTGCCAGCAGCTTAGCGAGGAGGGCGGGGGGGCTTCAGAATGAGCAGTTCTTC.

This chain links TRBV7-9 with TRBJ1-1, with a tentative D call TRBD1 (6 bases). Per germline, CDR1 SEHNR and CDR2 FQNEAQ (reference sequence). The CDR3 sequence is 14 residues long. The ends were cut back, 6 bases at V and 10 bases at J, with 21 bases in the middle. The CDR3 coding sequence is TGTGCCAGCAGTTCTAGGACAGAGCCCATCCGAGCTTTCTTT. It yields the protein CASSSRTEPIRAFF.

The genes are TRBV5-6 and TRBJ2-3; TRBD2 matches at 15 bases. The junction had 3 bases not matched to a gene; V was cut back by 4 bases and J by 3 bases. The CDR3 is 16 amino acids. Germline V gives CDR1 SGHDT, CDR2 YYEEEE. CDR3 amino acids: CASSGTSGGLTDTQYF. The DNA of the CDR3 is TGTGCCAGCAGCGGGACTAGCGGGGGGCTGACAGATACGCAGTATTTT.

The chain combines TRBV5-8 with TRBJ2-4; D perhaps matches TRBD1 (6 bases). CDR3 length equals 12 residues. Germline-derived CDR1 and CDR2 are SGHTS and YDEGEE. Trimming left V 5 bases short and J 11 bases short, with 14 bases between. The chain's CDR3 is CASSSGVGVQYF. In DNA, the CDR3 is TGTGCCAGCAGTTCAGGGGTCGGGGTTCAGTACTTC.

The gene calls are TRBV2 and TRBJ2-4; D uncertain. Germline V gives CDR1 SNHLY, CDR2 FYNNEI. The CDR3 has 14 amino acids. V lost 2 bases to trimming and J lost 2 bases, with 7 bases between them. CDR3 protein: CASSESGSKNIQYF. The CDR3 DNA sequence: TGTGCCAGCAGTGAATCCGGGTCCAAAAACATTCAGTACTTC.

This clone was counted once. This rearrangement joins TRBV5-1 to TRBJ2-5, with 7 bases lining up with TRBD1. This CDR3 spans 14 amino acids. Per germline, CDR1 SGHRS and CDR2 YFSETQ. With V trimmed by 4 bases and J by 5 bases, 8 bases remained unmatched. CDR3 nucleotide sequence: TGCGCCAGCAGCCTTACAGGGGATGGCGAGACCCAGTACTTC. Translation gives CASSLTGDGETQYF.

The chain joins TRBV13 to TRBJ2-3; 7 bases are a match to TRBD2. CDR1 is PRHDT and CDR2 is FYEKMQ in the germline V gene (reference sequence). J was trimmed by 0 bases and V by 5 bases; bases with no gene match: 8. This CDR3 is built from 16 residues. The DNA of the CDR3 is TGTGCCAGCAGCGCCCTAGCGGTCTCTAGCACAGATACGCAGTATTTT. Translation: CASSALAVSSTDTQYF.

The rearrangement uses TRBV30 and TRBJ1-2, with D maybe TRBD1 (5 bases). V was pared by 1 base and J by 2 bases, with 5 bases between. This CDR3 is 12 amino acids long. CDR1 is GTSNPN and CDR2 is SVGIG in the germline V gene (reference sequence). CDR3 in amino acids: CAWSGQNYGYTF. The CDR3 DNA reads TGTGCCTGGAGTGGACAGAACTATGGCTACACCTTC.

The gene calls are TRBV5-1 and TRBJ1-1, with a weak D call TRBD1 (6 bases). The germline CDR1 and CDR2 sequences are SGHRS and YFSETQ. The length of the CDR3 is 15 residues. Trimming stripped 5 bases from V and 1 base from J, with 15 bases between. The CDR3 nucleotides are TGCGCCAGCAGATCGGACAGCTGGGGGAACACTGAAGCTTTCTTT. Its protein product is CASRSDSWGNTEAFF.

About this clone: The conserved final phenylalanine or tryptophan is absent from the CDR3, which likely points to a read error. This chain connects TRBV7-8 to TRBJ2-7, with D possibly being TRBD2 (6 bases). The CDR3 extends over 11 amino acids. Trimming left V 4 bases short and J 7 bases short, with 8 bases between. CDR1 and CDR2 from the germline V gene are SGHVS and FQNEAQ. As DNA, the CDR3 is TGTGCCAGCAGCTCCGGGGGAGAGCAGTACCTC. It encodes CASSSGGEQYL.

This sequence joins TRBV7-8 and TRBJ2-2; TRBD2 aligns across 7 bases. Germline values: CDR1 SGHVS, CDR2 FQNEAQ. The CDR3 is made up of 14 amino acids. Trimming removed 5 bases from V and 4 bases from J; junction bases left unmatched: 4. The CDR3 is CASSRGSSTGELFF. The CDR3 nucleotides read TGTGCCAGCAGCCGCGGGAGTAGCACCGGGGAGCTGTTTTTT.

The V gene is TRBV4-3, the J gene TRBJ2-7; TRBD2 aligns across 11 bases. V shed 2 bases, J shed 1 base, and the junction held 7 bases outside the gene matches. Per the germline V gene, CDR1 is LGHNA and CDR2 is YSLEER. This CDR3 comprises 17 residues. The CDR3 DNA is TGCGCCAGCAGCCAAAGCCTAGCGGGAGGAAGGTCCTACGAGCAGTACTTC. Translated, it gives CASSQSLAGGRSYEQYF.

The CDR3 loop reads CASSPITETEAFF. The DNA for the CDR3 is TGCGCCAGCAGCCCCATAACCGAGACTGAAGCTTTCTTT. This chain links TRBV5-1 with TRBJ1-1; no firm D call. V lost 4 bases, J lost 5 bases, and 12 bases lay in between. The CDR3 totals 13 residues. Germline V gene lookup returns CDR1 SGHRS and CDR2 YFSETQ.

CDR3 sequence (DNA): TGTGCCAGCAGCGTAGACTCCGGGAGAAACACCGGGGAGCTGTTTTTT. It translates to CASSVDSGRNTGELFF. The chain employs TRBV9 and TRBJ2-2, with D possibly matching TRBD2 (6 bases). The ends were cut back, 0 bases at V and 2 bases at J, with 11 bases in the middle. Per germline, CDR1 SGDLS and CDR2 YYNGEE. This CDR3 contains 16 residues.

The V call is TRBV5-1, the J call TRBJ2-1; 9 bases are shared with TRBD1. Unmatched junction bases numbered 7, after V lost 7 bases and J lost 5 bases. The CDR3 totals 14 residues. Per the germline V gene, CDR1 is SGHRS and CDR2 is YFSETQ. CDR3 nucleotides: TGCGCCAGCCGGAGACAGGGGGTTGACAATGAGCAGTTCTTC. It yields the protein CASRRQGVDNEQFF.

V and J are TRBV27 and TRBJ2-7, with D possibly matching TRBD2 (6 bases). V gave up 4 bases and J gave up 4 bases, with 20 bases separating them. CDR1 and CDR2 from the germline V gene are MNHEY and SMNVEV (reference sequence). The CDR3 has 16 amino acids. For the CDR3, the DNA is TGTGCCAGCAGTTCCCCGTGGCGGGGAGGTCTGTACGAGCAGTACTTC. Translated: CASSSPWRGGLYEQYF.

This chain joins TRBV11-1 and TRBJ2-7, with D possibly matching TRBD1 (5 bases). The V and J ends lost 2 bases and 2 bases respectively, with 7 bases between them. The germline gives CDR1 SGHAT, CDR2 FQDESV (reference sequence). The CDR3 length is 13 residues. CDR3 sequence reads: CASSLWGPYEQYF. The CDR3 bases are TGTGCCAGCAGCTTATGGGGCCCCTACGAGCAGTACTTC.

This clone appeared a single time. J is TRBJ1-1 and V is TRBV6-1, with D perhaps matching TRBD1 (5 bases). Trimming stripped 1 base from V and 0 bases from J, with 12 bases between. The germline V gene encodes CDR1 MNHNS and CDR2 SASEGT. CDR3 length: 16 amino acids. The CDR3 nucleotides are TGTGCCAGCAGTGAAGGGTCGAGGGACTTGAACACTGAAGCTTTCTTT. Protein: CASSEGSRDLNTEAFF.

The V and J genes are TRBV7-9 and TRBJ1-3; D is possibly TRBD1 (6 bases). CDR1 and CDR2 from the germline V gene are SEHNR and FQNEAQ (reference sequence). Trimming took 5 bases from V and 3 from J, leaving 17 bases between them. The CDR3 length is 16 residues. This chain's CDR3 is CASSPKPNRVGNTIYF. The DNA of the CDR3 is TGTGCCAGCAGCCCGAAACCGAACAGGGTTGGAAACACCATATATTTT.

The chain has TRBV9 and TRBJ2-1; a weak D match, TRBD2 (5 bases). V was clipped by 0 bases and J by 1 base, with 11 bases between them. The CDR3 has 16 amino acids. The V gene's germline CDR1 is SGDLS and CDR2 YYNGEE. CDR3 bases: TGTGCCAGCAGCGTAGGCGGCGGGCAGTCCTACAATGAGCAGTTCTTC. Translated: CASSVGGGQSYNEQFF.

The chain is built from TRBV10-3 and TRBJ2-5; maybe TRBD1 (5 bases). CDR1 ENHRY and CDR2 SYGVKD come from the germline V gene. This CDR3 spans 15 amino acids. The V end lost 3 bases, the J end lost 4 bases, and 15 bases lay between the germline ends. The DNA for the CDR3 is TGTGCCATCAGTGATATTCTTGGAAGGGGAGAGACCCAGTACTTC. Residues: CAISDILGRGETQYF.

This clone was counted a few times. The DNA of the CDR3 is TGTGCCAGCAGCTTTGCACGACAGGGAAGGCCCCCAGAAGCTTTCTTT. Amino acid sequence: CASSFARQGRPPEAFF. The V call is TRBV7-9, the J call TRBJ1-1, with 7 bases identical to TRBD1. From germline, CDR1 is SEHNR and CDR2 FQNEAQ (reference sequence). The V segment lost 3 bases and the J segment 8 bases; nucleotides outside the gene matches: 15. This CDR3 region has 16 residues.

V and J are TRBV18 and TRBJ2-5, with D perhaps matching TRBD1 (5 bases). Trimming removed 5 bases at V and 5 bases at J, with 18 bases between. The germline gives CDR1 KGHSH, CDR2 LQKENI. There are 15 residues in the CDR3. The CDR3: CASSGVDSTEETQYF. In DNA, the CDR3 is TGTGCCAGCTCAGGCGTAGACAGCACGGAGGAGACCCAGTACTTC.

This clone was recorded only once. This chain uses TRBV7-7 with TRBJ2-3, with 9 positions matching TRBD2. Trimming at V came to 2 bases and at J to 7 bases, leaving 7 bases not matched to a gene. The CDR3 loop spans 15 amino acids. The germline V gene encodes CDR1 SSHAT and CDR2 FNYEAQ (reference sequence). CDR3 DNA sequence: TGTGCCAGCAGCTTACTGGCTAGCGGGACAAATACGCAGTATTTT. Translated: CASSLLASGTNTQYF.

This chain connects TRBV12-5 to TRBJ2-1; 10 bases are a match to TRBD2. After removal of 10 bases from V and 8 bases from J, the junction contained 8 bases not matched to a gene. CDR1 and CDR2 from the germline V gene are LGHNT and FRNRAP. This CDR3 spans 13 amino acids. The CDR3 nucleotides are TGTGCTACCCTAGCGGGGGTACGGGATGAGCAGTTCTTC. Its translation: CATLAGVRDEQFF.

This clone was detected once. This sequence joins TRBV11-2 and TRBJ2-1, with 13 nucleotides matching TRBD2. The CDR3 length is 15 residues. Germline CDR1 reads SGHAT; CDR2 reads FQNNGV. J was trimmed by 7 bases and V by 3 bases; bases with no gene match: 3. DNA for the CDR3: TGTGCCAGCAGCTTCGGGACTAGCGGGGCGAATGAGCAGTTCTTC. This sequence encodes CASSFGTSGANEQFF.